Below are 6 T cell receptor beta chains sequenced from a single sample in a study of T-cell reconstitution after alpha-beta-depleted transplantation in children. Using unique molecular identifiers, the investigators prepared the TCRbeta library. TCRdb analysed the PCR reads with MiXCR anew, one entry per CDR3 protein. The sample contains under 400,000 distinct CDR3 sequences, around 20% of which appear only once. Specimen: PBMCs, mostly from graft donor cells, collected 180 days after TCRalphabeta/CD19-depleted stem cell transplant. Receptors originate from a male patient aged 10 to 17 who had a stem cell transplant for acute lymphoblastic leukemia, so the T cells may come from the graft donor.

Only a few counts were recorded for this clonotype. The chain couples TRBV11-3 to TRBJ1-1; TRBD1 is a possible D gene (5 bases). The germline gives CDR1 SGHNT, CDR2 YENEEA. This CDR3 comprises 16 residues. Trimming shortened V by 5 bases and J by 1 base, and 17 bases separated the two germline ends. The DNA for the CDR3 is TGTGCCAGCAGCCCAAGGGGCCAGGGTGCGAACACTGAAGCTTTCTTT. Translated: CASSPRGQGANTEAFF.

The chain uses TRBV7-6 and TRBJ1-2; D call uncertain. CDR3 size: 15 residues. Germline V CDR1 and CDR2: SGHVS, FNYEAQ. V was pared by 5 bases and J by 4 bases, with 17 bases between. DNA of the CDR3: TGTGCCAGCAGCCTCGACACCTATGGGAGCTATGGCTACACCTTC. Residues: CASSLDTYGSYGYTF.

This clonotype was picked up a small number of times. The chain carries TRBV20-1 and TRBJ2-5; TRBD1 is a possible D gene (6 bases). Trimming stripped 6 bases from V and 7 bases from J, with 18 bases between. This CDR3 contains 13 residues. Germline V gives CDR1 DFQATT, CDR2 SNEGSKA (reference sequence). CDR3 region: CSAPPGHGGTQYF. The CDR3 DNA sequence: TGCAGTGCCCCCCCGGGACACGGCGGGACCCAGTACTTC.

The gene calls are TRBV9 and TRBJ2-3, with unresolved D. From germline, CDR1 is SGDLS and CDR2 YYNGEE. V was cut by 2 bases and J by 8 bases, with 18 bases left in between. The CDR3 is made up of 15 amino acids. CDR3 loop: CASSVVNRPSGTQYF. The CDR3 DNA is TGTGCCAGCAGCGTCGTGAACCGTCCGTCCGGTACGCAGTATTTT.

The chain links TRBV12-3 or TRBV12-4 to TRBJ2-3; D is perhaps TRBD2 (6 bases). Trimming pared 11 bases from V and 2 bases from J, leaving 14 bases between. CDR3 size: 13 residues. The DNA for the CDR3 is TGTGCCGGAGGGGTGAGGGACACAGATACGCAGTATTTT. Translating it yields CAGGVRDTDTQYF.

This clonotype was seen more than once but under ten times. The rearrangement joins TRBV5-6 to TRBJ2-1, with D perhaps TRBD2 (6 bases). V gave up 3 bases and J gave up 8 bases, with 21 bases separating them. Germline V CDR1 and CDR2: SGHDT, YYEEEE. The CDR3 is made up of 16 amino acids. CDR3 coding DNA: TGTGCCAGCAGCTCATCTCCGGGGGAGTGGGGAGATGAGCAGTTCTTC. This translates into CASSSSPGEWGDEQFF.